This is a list of T cell receptor beta chains from one sample in a study of blood T cell repertoires in COVID-19. TCRdb's table, derived via immunoSEQ multiplex PCR, lists solely in-frame clones and lacks some. This table holds about 150,000 clones, approximately 90% found once. The sample was peripheral blood. These receptors all come from a man between 18 and 35 years old with COVID-19, enrolled during active disease. Each CDR3 is given without its conserved first and last residue. A D gene is named only where the DNA matches it firmly.

v_call cdr3_length d_call cdr3_aa
TRBV4-1 13 TRBD1 ASSQTGGSYNEQF
TRBV28 11 - ASSLSGENEQF
TRBV7-2 13 TRBD2 ASSFNSGTSYEQY
TRBV3-1/TRBV3-2 9 - ASSSRRELF
TRBV3-1/TRBV3-2 11 - ASSQENSNEQF
TRBV19 12 - ASARDRSGNTIY
TRBV19 13 TRBD1 ASNLGGQGDQPQH
TRBV14 15 - ASSQDWGGGVATEAF
TRBV11-3 16 TRBD2 ASSSMGLAGGGGDTQY
TRBV6-5 14 TRBD1 ASSYWKGALNTEAF
TRBV27 13 - ASSAARDLRYEQY
TRBV6-5 13 - ASSSGHGVQEKLL
TRBV4-3 13 - ASSQTTGNTDTQY
TRBV28 10 - ASSLATDTQY
TRBV28 13 TRBD1 ASSSGQVSNQPQH
TRBV6-2/TRBV6-3 13 - ASSFSQGRAYEQY
TRBV19 11 - ASSIVEGSEQY
TRBV5-1 11 - ASSLAGKYEQY
TRBV29-1 13 TRBD2 SVEGLAGMYNEQF
TRBV19 10 - ASKSPYNEQF
TRBV7-2 10 TRBD1 ASSATGYGYT
TRBV19 13 TRBD2 ASRWSSGSSYEQY
TRBV6-2/TRBV6-3 15 - ASSYSTEWVLVGEQF
TRBV7-2 12 - ASSYRPSQETQY
TRBV9 17 TRBD1 ASSESGTGGFYGTDTQY
TRBV30 12 TRBD1 AYLRQGSYNEQF
TRBV27 13 - ASSGIGSVQETQY
TRBV7-8 14 TRBD2 ASSRNRAGASYEQY
TRBV27 11 - ASRRKVNTEAF
TRBV11-2 14 TRBD1 ASSLNRAGGLETQY
TRBV2 13 - ASSDSLYSNQPQH
TRBV24-1 13 - ATSDFNGSTDTQY
TRBV7-9 12 TRBD1 ASNTGGPGNTIY
TRBV11-3 14 TRBD2 ASSWGTGTTYNEQF
TRBV19 12 TRBD1 ASSVTGVPYEQY
TRBV6-5 12 TRBD1 ASFWDRVNTEAF
TRBV13 13 - ASSLERQGSEKLF
TRBV27 13 TRBD1 ASKDRGRGNEKLF
TRBV9 12 - ASSVDPASYEQF
TRBV7-9 13 TRBD1 ASSSSGQVLDTQY
TRBV19 10 - ASRSGYYGYT
TRBV28 12 - ASRRGATNEKLL
TRBV7-9 11 - ASGRGFNYGYT